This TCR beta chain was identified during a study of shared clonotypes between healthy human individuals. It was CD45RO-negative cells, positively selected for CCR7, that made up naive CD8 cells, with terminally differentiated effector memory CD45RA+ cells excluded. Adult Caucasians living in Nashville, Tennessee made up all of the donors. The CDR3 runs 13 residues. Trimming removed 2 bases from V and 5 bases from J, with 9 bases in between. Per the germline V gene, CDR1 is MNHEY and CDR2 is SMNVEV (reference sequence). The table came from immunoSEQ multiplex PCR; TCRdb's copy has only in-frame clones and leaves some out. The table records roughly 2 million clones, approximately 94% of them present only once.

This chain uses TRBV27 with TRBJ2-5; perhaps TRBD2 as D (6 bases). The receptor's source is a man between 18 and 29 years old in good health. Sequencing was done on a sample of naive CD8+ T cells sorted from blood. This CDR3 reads CASSLISGETQYF. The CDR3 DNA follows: TGTGCCAGCAGTTTAATTAGCGGCGAGACCCAGTACTTC.